A selection of T cell receptor delta chains follows, all from one sample in a study of gamma-delta T cells after stem cell transplantation. TCRdb redid the clone calls on the RT-PCR reads with CATT. The sample records roughly 14,000 delta-chain clones, roughly 9.1% being singletons. Sample: gamma-delta T cells. Receptors were obtained from a human donor. It is not recorded whose cells these are; they may come from a transplant donor. CDR3s include the opening cysteine and the closing phenylalanine or tryptophan. Fields, in order: D gene, V gene, J gene, CDR3 DNA, CDR3 protein. A D gene is named only where the DNA matches it firmly.

D: .
V: TRDV2
J: TRDJ1
DNA: TGTGCCTGTGACACCGTTTCCCAGGAACTGTATTACACCGATAAACTCATCTTT
CDR3: CACDTVSQELYYTDKLIF

D: TRDD3
V: TRDV2
J: TRDJ1
DNA: TGTGCCTGTGACACCGTGAGGACTGGGGTTTACTCCACTCCCGACCGTACCGATAAACTCATCTTT
CDR3: CACDTVRTGVYSTPDRTDKLIF